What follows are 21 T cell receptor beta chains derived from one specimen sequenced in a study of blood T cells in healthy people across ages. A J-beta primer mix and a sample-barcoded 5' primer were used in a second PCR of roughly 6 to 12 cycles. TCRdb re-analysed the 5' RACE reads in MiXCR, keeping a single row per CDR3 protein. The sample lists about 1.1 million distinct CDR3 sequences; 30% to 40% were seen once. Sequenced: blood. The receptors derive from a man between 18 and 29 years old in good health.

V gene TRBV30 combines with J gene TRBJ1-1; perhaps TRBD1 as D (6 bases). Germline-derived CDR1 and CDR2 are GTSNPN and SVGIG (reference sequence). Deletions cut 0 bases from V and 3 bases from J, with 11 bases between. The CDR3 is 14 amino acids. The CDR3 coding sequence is TGTGCCTGGAGTGTTAGGGGGGCGGACACTGAAGCTTTCTTT. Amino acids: CAWSVRGADTEAFF.

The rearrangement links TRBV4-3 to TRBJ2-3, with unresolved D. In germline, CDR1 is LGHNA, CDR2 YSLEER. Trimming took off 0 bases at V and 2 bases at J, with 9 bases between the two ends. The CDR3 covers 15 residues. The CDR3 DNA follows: TGCGCCAGCAGCCAAGAGGGCAGTTACACAGATACGCAGTATTTT. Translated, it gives CASSQEGSYTDTQYF.

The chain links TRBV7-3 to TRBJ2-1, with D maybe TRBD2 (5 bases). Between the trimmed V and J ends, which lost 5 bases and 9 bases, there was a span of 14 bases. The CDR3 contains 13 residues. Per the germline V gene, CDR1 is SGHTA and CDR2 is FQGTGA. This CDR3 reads CASSLTSRGEQFF. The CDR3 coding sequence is TGTGCCAGCAGCCTGACTTCTCGGGGTGAGCAGTTCTTC. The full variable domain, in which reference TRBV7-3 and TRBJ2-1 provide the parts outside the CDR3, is GAGVSQTPSNKVTEKGKYVELRCDPISGHTALYWYRQSLGQGPEFLIYFQGTGAADDSGLPNDRFFAVRPEGSVSTLKIQRTERGDSAVYLCASSLTSRGEQFFGPGTRLTVL.

The CDR3 coding sequence is TGTGCCAGCAGTTTGGGTAGCGGGGGTTCGGAGACCCAGTACTTC. This gives the protein CASSLGSGGSETQYF. J is TRBJ2-5 and V is TRBV12-3 or TRBV12-4, with TRBD2 matching 9 bases. The CDR3 is 15 amino acids. The V gene end was trimmed by 3 bases and the J gene end by 5 bases; junction bases not matched to a gene: 7.

The chain's CDR3 is CASSPGGPKDGYTF. The CDR3 bases are TGTGCCAGCAGCCCAGGGGGACCAAAGGACGGCTACACCTTC. This chain joins TRBV9 and TRBJ1-2, with 7 bases aligning to TRBD1. The CDR3 is 14 residues long. The ends lost 4 bases at V and 8 bases at J; junction bases unmatched: 11. In germline, CDR1 is SGDLS, CDR2 YYNGEE.

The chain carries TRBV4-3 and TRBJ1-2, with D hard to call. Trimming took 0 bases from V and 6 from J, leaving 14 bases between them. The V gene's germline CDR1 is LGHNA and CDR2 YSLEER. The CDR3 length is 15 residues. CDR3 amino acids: CASSQESLFGDGYTF. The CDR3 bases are TGCGCCAGCAGCCAAGAGTCCCTCTTTGGGGATGGCTACACCTTC.

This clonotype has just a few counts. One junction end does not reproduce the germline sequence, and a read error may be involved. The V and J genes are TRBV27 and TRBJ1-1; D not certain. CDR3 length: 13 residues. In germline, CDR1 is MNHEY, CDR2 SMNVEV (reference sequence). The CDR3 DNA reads TGCGCCAGCAGCTTACAGCGGAACACTGAAGCTTTCTTT. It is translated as CASSLQRNTEAFF.

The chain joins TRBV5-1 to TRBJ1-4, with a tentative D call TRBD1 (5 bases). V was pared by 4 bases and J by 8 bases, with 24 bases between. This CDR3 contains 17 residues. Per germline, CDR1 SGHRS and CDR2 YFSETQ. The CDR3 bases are TGCGCCAGCAGCCCCCAAAATACGGTCGAAGAGGGGGAAAAACTGTTTTTT. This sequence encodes CASSPQNTVEEGEKLFF.

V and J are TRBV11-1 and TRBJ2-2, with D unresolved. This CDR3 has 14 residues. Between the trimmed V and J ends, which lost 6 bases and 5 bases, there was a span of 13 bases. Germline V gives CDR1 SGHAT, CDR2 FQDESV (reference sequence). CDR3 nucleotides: TGTGCCAGCAGTCATAACGGCCGGACCGGGGAGCTGTTTTTT. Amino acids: CASSHNGRTGELFF.

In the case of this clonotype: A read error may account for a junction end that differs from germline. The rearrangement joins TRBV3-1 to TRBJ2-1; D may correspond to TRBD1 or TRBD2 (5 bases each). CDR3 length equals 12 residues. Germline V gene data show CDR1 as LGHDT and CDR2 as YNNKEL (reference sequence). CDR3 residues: CANSQDGTEQFF. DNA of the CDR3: TGTGCCAACAGCCAAGACGGGACTGAGCAGTTCTTC.

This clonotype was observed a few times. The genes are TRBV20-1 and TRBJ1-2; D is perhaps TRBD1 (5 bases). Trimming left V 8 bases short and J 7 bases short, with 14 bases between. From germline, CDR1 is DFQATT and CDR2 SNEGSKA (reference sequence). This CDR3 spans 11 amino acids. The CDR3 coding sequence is TGCAGTACCCGGGACGCCGCTGGCTACACCTTC. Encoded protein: CSTRDAAGYTF.

In DNA, the CDR3 is TGTGCCAGCAAGTCGGACAGGGGAATGTTTTTT. This codes for CASKSDRGMFF. The J gene is TRBJ2-2, the V gene TRBV2; 9 bases are shared with TRBD1. The CDR3 sequence is 11 residues long. Germline CDR1 SNHLY, CDR2 FYNNEI. V was pared by 7 bases and J by 15 bases, with 6 bases of the junction left unmatched. Full variable domain (outside the CDR3, taken from reference TRBV2 and TRBJ2-2): EPEVTQTPSHQVTQMGQEVILRCVPISNHLYFYWYRQILGQKVEFLVSFYNNEISEKSEIFDDQFSVERPDGSNFTLKIRSTKLEDSAMYFCASKSDRGMFFGEGSRLTVL.

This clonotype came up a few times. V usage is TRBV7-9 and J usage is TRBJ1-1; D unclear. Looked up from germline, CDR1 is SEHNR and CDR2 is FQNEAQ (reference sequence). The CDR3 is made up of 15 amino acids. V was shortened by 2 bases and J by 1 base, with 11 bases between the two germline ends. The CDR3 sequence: CASSLREEGNTEAFF. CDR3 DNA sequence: TGTGCCAGCAGCTTAAGGGAAGAGGGGAACACTGAAGCTTTCTTT.

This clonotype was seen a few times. In DNA, the CDR3 is TGTGCCAGCAGCCAAGATAACCAGCGGGGGGCCACCATGTACACCGGGGAGCTGTTTTTT. Its translation is CASSQDNQRGATMYTGELFF. This chain connects TRBV4-2 to TRBJ2-2, with TRBD2 matching over 9 bases. The CDR3 length is 20 residues. Trimming cost V 0 bases and J 3 bases; bases outside gene matches: 14. The V gene's germline CDR1 is LGHNA and CDR2 YNFKEQ.

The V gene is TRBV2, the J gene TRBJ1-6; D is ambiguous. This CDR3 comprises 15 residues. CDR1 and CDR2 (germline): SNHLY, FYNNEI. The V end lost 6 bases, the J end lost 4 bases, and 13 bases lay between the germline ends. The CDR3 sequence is CASRGPTEYNSPLHF. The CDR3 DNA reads TGTGCCAGCAGGGGCCCCACGGAATATAATTCACCCCTCCACTTT.

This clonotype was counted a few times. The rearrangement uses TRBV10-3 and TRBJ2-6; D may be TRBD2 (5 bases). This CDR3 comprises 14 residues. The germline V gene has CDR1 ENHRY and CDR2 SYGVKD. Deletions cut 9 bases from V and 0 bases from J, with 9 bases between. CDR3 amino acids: CAMRDISGANVLTF. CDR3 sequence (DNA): TGTGCCATGAGGGATATCTCTGGGGCCAACGTCCTGACTTTC.

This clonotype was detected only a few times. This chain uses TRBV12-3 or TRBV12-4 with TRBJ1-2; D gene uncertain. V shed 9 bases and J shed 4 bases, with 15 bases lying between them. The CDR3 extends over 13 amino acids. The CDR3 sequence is CASGRPNFYGYTF. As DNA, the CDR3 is TGTGCCAGTGGACGCCCCAATTTCTATGGCTACACCTTC.

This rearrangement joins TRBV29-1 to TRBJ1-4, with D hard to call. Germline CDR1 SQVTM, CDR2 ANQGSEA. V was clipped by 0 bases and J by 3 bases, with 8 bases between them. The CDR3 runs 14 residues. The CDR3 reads CSVEDPGPNEKLFF. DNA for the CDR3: TGCAGCGTTGAAGATCCAGGACCTAATGAAAAACTGTTTTTT.

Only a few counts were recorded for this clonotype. This chain's CDR3 is CSATKDGLLYTDTQYF. The CDR3 DNA reads TGCAGTGCAACAAAAGACGGGCTTCTCTACACAGATACGCAGTATTTT. J is TRBJ2-3 and V is TRBV20-1; D unresolved. Trimming shortened V by 6 bases and J by 2 bases, and 21 bases separated the two germline ends. Germline V gene data show CDR1 as DFQATT and CDR2 as SNEGSKA (reference sequence). This CDR3 has 16 residues.

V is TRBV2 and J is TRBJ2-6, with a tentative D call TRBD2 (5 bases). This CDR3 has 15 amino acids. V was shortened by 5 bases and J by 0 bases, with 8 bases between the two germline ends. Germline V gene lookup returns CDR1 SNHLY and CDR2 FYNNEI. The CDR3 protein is CASSMRDSGANVLTF. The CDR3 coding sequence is TGTGCCAGCAGTATGAGGGACTCTGGGGCCAACGTCCTGACTTTC.

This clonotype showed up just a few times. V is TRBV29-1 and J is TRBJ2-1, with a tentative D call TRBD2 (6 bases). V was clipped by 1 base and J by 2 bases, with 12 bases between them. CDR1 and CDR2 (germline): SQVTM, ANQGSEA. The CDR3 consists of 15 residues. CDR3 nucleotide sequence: TGCAGCGTTGAAGGAGGGGAGGAGCCCTACAATGAGCAGTTCTTC. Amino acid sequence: CSVEGGEEPYNEQFF.